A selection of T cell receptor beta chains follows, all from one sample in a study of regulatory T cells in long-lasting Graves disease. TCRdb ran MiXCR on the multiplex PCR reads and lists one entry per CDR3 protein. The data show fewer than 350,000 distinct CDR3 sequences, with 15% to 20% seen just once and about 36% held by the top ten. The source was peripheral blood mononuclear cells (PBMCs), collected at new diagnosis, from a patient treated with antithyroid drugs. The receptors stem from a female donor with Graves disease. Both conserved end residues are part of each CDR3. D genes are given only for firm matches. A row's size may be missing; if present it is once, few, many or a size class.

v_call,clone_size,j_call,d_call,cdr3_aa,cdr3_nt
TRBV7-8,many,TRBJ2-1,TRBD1,CASSSLIPGQGGDEQFF,TGTGCCAGCAGCTCCCTGATCCCGGGACAGGGGGGTGATGAGCAGTTCTTC
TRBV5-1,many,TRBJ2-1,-,CASSLEGRGYNEQFF,TGCGCCAGCAGCTTGGAGGGGCGGGGATACAATGAGCAGTTCTTC
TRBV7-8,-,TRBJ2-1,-,CASSPAVGTYNEQFF,TGTGCCAGCAGCCCTGCGGTCGGGACTTACAATGAGCAGTTCTTC
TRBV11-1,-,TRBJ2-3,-,CASSPRPGATTDTQYF,TGCGCCAGCAGCCCCCGGCCAGGGGCAACAACAGATACGCAGTATTTT
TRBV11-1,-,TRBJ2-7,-,CASSSNRVPDEQYF,TGTGCCAGCAGCTCAAACAGGGTCCCTGACGAGCAGTACTTC
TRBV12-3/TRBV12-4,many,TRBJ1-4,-,CASRSSTGTLGEKLFF,TGTGCCAGCAGGTCATCGACCGGGACTTTGGGGGAAAAACTGTTTTTT
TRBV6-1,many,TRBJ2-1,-,CASRAILGLGRDEQFF,TGTGCCAGCAGAGCGATTTTAGGGCTTGGAAGGGATGAGCAGTTCTTC
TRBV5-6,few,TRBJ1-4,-,CASSEWTEPTNEKLFF,TGTGCCAGCAGCGAATGGACAGAACCAACTAATGAAAAACTGTTTTTT
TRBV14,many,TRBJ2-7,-,CASSPLSGGLSYEQYF,TGTGCCAGCAGCCCCCTGTCCGGGGGCCTCTCCTACGAGCAGTACTTC
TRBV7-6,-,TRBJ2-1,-,CASSTLTGLNEQFF,TGTGCCAGCAGCACTTTGACAGGCCTCAATGAGCAGTTCTTC
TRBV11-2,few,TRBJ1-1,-,CASSLYRLDTEAFF,TGTGCCAGCAGCTTATATCGGTTGGACACTGAAGCTTTCTTT
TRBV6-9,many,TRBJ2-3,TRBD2,CASSSLAGADTQYF,TGTGCCAGCAGTTCACTAGCGGGAGCAGATACGCAGTATTTT
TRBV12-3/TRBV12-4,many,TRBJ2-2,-,CASSLVGKHNGELFF,TGTGCCAGCAGTTTAGTCGGGAAACACAACGGGGAGCTGTTTTTT
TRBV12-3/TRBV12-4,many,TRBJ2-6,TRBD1,CASSGDRDPSGANVLTF,TGTGCCAGCAGTGGGGACAGGGATCCCTCTGGGGCCAACGTCCTGACTTTC
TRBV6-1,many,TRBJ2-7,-,CASGYEQYF,TGTGCCAGCGGGTACGAGCAGTACTTC